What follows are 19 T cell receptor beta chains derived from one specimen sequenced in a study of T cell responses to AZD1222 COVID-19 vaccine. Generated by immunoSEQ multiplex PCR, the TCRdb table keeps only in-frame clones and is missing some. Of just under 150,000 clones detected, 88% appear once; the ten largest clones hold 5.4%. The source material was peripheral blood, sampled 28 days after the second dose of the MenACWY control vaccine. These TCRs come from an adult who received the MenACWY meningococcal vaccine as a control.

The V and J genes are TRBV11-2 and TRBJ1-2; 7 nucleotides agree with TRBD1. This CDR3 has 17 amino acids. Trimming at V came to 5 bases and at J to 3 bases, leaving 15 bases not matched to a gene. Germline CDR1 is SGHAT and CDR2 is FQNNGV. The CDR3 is CASSKTLHGQVDYGYTF. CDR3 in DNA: TGTGCCAGCAGCAAAACGTTACACGGACAGGTCGACTATGGCTACACCTTC.

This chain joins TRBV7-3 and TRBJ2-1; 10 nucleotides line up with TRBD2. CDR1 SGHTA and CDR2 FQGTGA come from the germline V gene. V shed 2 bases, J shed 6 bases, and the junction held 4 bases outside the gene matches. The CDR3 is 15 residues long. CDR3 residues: CASSLGTSATNEQFF. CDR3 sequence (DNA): TGTGCCAGCAGCTTAGGGACTAGCGCCACCAATGAGCAGTTCTTC.

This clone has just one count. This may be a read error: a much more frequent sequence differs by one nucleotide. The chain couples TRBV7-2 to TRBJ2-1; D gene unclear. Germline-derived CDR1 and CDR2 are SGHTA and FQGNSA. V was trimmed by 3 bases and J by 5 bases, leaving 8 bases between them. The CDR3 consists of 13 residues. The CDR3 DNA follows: TGTGCCAGCAGCTTTAGCAGGAACAATGAGCAGTTCTTC. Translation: CASSFSRNNEQFF. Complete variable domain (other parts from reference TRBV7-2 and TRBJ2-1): GAGVSQSPSNKVTEKGKDVELRCDPISGHTALYWYRQSLGQGLEFLIYFQGNSAPDKSGLPSDRFSAERTGGSVSTLTIQRTQQEDSAVYLCASSFSRNNEQFFGPGTRLTVL.

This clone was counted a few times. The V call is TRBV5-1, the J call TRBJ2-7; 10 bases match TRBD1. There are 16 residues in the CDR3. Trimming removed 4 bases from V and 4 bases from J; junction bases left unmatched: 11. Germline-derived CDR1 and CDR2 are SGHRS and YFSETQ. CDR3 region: CASSLAGQGVGYEQYF. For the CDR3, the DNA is TGCGCCAGCAGCCTGGCTGGACAGGGGGTCGGATACGAGCAGTACTTC.

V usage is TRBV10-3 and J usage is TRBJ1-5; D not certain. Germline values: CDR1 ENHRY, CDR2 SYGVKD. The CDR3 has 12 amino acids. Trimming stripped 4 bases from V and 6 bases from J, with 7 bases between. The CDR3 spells CAISGGRQPQHF. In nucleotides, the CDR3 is TGTGCCATCAGTGGCGGACGTCAGCCCCAGCATTTT.

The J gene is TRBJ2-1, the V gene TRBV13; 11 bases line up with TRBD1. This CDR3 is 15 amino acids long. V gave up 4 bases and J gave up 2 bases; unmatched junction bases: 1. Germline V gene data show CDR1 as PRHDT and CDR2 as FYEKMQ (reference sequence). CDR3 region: CASSWGQGAYNEQFF. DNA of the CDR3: TGTGCCAGCAGCTGGGGACAGGGGGCCTACAATGAGCAGTTCTTC.

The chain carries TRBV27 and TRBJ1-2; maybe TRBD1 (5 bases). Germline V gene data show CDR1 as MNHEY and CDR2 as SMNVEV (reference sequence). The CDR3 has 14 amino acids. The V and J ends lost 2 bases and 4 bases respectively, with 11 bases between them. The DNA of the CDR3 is TGTGCCAGCAGTTTACGAGGGGTTGGCTATGGCTACACCTTC. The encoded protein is CASSLRGVGYGYTF.

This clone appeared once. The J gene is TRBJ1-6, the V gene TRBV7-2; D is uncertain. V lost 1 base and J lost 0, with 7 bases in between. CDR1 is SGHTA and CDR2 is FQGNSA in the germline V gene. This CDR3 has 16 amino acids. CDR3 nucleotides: TGTGCCAGCAGCTTAGGGCCGAGCTCCTATAATTCACCCCTCCACTTT. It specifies CASSLGPSSYNSPLHF.

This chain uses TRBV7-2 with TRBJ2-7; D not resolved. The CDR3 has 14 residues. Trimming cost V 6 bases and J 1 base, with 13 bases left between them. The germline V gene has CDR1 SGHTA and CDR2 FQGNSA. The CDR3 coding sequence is TGTGCCAGCAGAAGATCGTCTACGTCCTACGAGCAGTACTTC. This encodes CASRRSSTSYEQYF.

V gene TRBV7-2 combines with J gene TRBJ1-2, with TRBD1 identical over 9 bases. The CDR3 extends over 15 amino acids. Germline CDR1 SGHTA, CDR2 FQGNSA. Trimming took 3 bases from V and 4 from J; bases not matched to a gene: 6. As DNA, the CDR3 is TGTGCCAGCAGCTTCATGGGACAGGGACCCTATGGCTACACCTTC. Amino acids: CASSFMGQGPYGYTF.

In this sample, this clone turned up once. The CDR3 spells CASSSGVNGNQPQHF. CDR3 coding DNA: TGTGCCAGCAGTTCGGGGGTGAACGGCAATCAGCCCCAGCATTTT. The rearrangement uses TRBV27 and TRBJ1-5; tentative D call: TRBD1 (5 bases). The CDR3 runs 15 residues. Germline assignment: CDR1 MNHEY and CDR2 SMNVEV (reference sequence). Trimming stripped 4 bases from V and 2 bases from J, with 12 bases between.

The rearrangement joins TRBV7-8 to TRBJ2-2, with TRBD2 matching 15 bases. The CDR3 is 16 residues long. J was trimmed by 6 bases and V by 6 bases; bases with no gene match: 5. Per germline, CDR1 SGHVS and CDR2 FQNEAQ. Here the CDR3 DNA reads TGTGCCAGCAGGCGTAGGACTAGCGGGGGGGCCGGGGAGCTGTTTTTT. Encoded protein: CASRRRTSGGAGELFF.

CDR3 coding DNA: TGTGCCAGCAGCGAGGGAAACTATGGCTACACCTTC. It yields the protein CASSEGNYGYTF. The chain employs TRBV6-5 and TRBJ1-2; D is unclear. V was cut by 6 bases and J by 2 bases, with 7 bases left in between. The length of the CDR3 is 12 residues. CDR1 is MNHEY and CDR2 is SVGAGI in the germline V gene.

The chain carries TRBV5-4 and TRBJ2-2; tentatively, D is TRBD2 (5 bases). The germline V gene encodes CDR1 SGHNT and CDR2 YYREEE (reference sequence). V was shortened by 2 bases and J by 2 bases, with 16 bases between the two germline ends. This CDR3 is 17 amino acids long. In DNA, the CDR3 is TGTGCCAGCAGCTTAGGGAGTGTAACTAGAAACACCGGGGAGCTGTTTTTT. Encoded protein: CASSLGSVTRNTGELFF. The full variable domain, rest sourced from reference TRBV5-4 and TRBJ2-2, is ETGVTQSPTHLIKTRGQQVTLRCSSQSGHNTVSWYQQALGQGPQFIFQYYREEENGRGNFPPRFSGLQFPNYSSELNVNALELDDSALYLCASSLGSVTRNTGELFFGEGSRLTVL.

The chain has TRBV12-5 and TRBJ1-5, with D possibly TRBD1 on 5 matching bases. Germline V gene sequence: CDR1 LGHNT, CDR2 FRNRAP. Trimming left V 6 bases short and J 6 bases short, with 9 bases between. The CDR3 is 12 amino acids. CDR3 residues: CASGGAAQPQHF. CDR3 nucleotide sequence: TGTGCTAGTGGAGGGGCGGCTCAGCCCCAGCATTTT.

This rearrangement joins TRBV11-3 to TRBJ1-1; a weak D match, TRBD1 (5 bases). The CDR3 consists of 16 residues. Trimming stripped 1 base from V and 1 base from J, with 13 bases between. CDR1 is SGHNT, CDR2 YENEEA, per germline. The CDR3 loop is CASSLVGDGPNTEAFF. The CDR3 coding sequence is TGTGCCAGCAGCTTAGTGGGGGACGGCCCGAACACTGAAGCTTTCTTT.

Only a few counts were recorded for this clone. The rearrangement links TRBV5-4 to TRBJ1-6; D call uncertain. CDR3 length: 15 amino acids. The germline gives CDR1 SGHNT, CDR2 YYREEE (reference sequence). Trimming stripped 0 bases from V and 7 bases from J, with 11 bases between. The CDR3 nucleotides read TGTGCCAGCAGCTTGGAGGGCAGCACAAATTCACCCCTCCACTTT. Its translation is CASSLEGSTNSPLHF.

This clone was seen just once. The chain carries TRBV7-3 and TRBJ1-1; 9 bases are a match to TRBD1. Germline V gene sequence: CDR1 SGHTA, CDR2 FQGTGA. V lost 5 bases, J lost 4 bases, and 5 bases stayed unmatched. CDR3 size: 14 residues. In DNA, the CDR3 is TGTGCCAGCAGCCGGGACAGGGCCCTCACTGAAGCTTTCTTT. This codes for CASSRDRALTEAFF.

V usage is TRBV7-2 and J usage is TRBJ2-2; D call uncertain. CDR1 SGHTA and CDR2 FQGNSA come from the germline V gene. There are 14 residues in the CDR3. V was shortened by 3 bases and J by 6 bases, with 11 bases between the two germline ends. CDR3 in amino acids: CASSLGRSAGELFF. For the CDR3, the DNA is TGTGCCAGCAGCTTGGGTCGGTCAGCCGGGGAGCTGTTTTTT.